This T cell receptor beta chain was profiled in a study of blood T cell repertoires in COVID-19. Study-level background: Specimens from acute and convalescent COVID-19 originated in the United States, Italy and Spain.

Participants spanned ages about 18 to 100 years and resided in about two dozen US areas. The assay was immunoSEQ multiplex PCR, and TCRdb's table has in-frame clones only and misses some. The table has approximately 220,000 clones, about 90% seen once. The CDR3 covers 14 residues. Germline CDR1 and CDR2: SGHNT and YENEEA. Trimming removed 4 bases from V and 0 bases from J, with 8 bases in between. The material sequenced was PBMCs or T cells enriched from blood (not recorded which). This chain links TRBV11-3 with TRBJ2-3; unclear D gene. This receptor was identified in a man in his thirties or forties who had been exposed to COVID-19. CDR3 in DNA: TGTGCCAGCAGCTCTGCCCGGAGCACAGATACGCAGTATTTT. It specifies CASSSARSTDTQYF.